The 15 T cell receptor beta chains presented below share a single source sample, sequenced in a study of Ad26.COV2.S vaccination and SARS-CoV-2 variants. As for treatment: some 20 received Ad26.COV2.S at low or high dose, single or two shots; five or six received placebo; per-sample allocation not given. Material that was analyzed had been drawn on day 63 after the first vaccine or placebo injection. Sequencing was performed with immunoSEQ multiplex PCR; in TCRdb, only in-frame clones are kept and a portion is missing. Among roughly 700,000 clones, roughly 90% were seen once, and the ten largest hold around 1.4%. Source: peripheral blood, taken in a trial of Ad26.COV2.S vaccine versus placebo. These receptors were collected from a person between 18 and 59 years old who received the Ad26.COV2.S COVID-19 vaccine or a placebo.

V usage is TRBV5-4 and J usage is TRBJ2-7; TRBD1 matches at 7 bases. The CDR3 loop spans 14 amino acids. Germline V gene lookup returns CDR1 SGHNT and CDR2 YYREEE (reference sequence). The V gene end was trimmed by 0 bases and the J gene end by 3 bases; junction bases not matched to a gene: 3. CDR3 residues: CASSLGQGDYEQYF. CDR3 nucleotide sequence: TGTGCCAGCAGCTTGGGACAGGGCGACTACGAGCAGTACTTC.

J is TRBJ2-7 and V is TRBV9; 8 bases match TRBD1. This CDR3 is 14 amino acids long. The trim removed 4 bases at V and 2 bases at J, leaving 5 bases unmatched. Germline CDR1 reads SGDLS; CDR2 reads YYNGEE. The CDR3 loop is CASSPGTGTYEQYF. CDR3 nucleotides: TGTGCCAGCAGCCCCGGGACAGGAACCTACGAGCAGTACTTC.

V is TRBV7-9 and J is TRBJ2-3; TRBD2 matches at 14 bases. Trimming took 1 base from V and 5 from J; bases not matched to a gene: 2. Germline-derived CDR1 and CDR2 are SEHNR and FQNEAQ (reference sequence). This CDR3 spans 16 amino acids. The chain's CDR3 is CASSLGTSGRKDTQYF. The DNA of the CDR3 is TGTGCCAGCAGCTTAGGGACTAGCGGGAGGAAAGATACGCAGTATTTT.

The chain uses TRBV3-1 (or the pseudogene TRBV3-2) and TRBJ1-2; the D gene is possibly TRBD1 (5 bases). This CDR3 is 15 amino acids long. In germline, CDR1 is LGHDT, CDR2 YNNKEL (reference sequence). The V end was cut by 3 bases, the J end by 0 bases, with 11 bases between. The CDR3 protein is CASSQGRQTNYGYTF. The DNA of the CDR3 is TGTGCCAGCAGCCAGGGACGACAGACTAACTATGGCTACACCTTC.

This chain links TRBV18 with TRBJ2-7; 7 positions match TRBD1. The V gene end was trimmed by 3 bases and the J gene end by 3 bases; junction bases not matched to a gene: 8. The CDR3 runs 15 residues. The germline V gene encodes CDR1 KGHSH and CDR2 LQKENI. The CDR3 protein is CASSPDRAGDYEQYF. DNA of the CDR3: TGTGCCAGCTCACCTGACAGGGCTGGAGACTACGAGCAGTACTTC.

The CDR3 DNA reads as TGTGCCATCAAGGCCAGGGGGGAAGAGACCCAGTACTTC. This sequence encodes CAIKARGEETQYF. The chain combines TRBV10-3 with TRBJ2-5; tentative D call: TRBD1 (7 bases). CDR3 length: 13 residues. Trimming removed 7 bases from V and 3 bases from J, with 12 bases in between. CDR1 and CDR2 from the germline V gene are ENHRY and SYGVKD.

Only one count was recorded for this clone. The genes are TRBV3-1 (or the pseudogene TRBV3-2) and TRBJ2-1, with D possibly being TRBD2 (6 bases). This CDR3 is built from 16 residues. The germline V gene has CDR1 LGHDT and CDR2 YNNKEL (reference sequence). With 4 bases removed from V and 5 bases from J, the gap between germline ends came to 18 bases. The CDR3 loop reads CASSRRGAGEHNEQFF. The CDR3 nucleotides are TGTGCCAGCAGCCGGAGGGGCGCCGGAGAACACAATGAGCAGTTCTTC.

The chain couples TRBV5-1 to TRBJ2-1; a possible D gene is TRBD1 (5 bases). The germline V gene encodes CDR1 SGHRS and CDR2 YFSETQ. The CDR3 sequence is 15 residues long. Trimming took off 3 bases at V and 2 bases at J, with 12 bases between the two ends. The DNA for the CDR3 is TGCGCCAGCAGCTACGACAGCCACCCCTACAATGAGCAGTTCTTC. The encoded protein is CASSYDSHPYNEQFF.

This clone occurred many times. The chain couples TRBV25-1 to TRBJ1-1; possible D gene TRBD1, 6 bases. V gave up 4 bases and J gave up 5 bases, with 17 bases separating them. Germline-derived CDR1 and CDR2 are MGHDK and SYGVNS. The length of the CDR3 is 15 residues. The CDR3 loop reads CASSGSYRAVTEAFF. Written as DNA, the CDR3 is TGTGCCAGCAGTGGATCCTACAGGGCGGTGACTGAAGCTTTCTTT.

This sequence joins TRBV19 and TRBJ2-6; D remains unclear. There are 13 residues in the CDR3. Trimming shortened V by 3 bases and J by 2 bases, and 2 bases separated the two germline ends. CDR1 is LNHDA, CDR2 SQIVND, per germline (reference sequence). CDR3 residues: CASSIAGANVLTF. The CDR3 DNA follows: TGTGCCAGTAGTATTGCTGGGGCCAACGTCCTGACTTTC. Full variable domain (missing parts from reference TRBV19 and TRBJ2-6): DGGITQSPKYLFRKEGQNVTLSCEQNLNHDAMYWYRQDPGQGLRLIYYSQIVNDFQKGDIAEGYSVSREKKESFPLTVTSAQKNPTAFYLCASSIAGANVLTFGAGSRLTVL.

This clone was seen once. The rearrangement links TRBV5-8 to TRBJ1-2, with 9 bases fitting TRBD1. CDR3 size: 16 residues. The trim removed 4 bases at V and 5 bases at J, leaving 12 bases unmatched. The germline gives CDR1 SGHTS, CDR2 YDEGEE. CDR3 coding DNA: TGTGCCAGCAGCCCAAGACGCGGGACAGGGTATTATGGCTACACCTTC. Translation: CASSPRRGTGYYGYTF.

A single count supports this clone. The rearrangement uses TRBV7-8 and TRBJ2-1; 10 positions match TRBD2. The germline gives CDR1 SGHVS, CDR2 FQNEAQ. CDR3 length: 12 residues. For the CDR3, the DNA is TGTGTGTCTAGCGGGAGAGGCAATGAGCAGTTCTTC. It specifies CVSSGRGNEQFF.

The CDR3 protein is CASSPATNNSPLHF. The CDR3, as DNA: TGTGCCAGCTCACCTGCCACCAATAATTCACCCCTCCACTTT. This chain connects TRBV18 to TRBJ1-6, with D unresolved. CDR3 length: 14 amino acids. In germline, CDR1 is KGHSH, CDR2 LQKENI. Trimming removed 3 bases from V and 5 bases from J, with 8 bases in between.

The chain recombines TRBV30 with TRBJ2-7; possible D gene TRBD2, 5 bases. Deletions cut 4 bases from V and 2 bases from J, with 15 bases between. This CDR3 is 14 amino acids long. Germline V gene lookup returns CDR1 GTSNPN and CDR2 SVGIG (reference sequence). The DNA of the CDR3 is TGTGCCTGGACCTTGTCGGGGAACCCCTACGAGCAGTACTTC. This sequence encodes CAWTLSGNPYEQYF.

This clone was found once. DNA of the CDR3: TGTGCCAGCAGCCCGAGTCTAGCGGGGGGAGCCGGGGAGCTGTTTTTT. It codes for CASSPSLAGGAGELFF. The chain has TRBV7-2 and TRBJ2-2, with TRBD2 identical over 11 bases. Trimming cost V 5 bases and J 6 bases; bases outside gene matches: 8. Germline CDR1 is SGHTA and CDR2 is FQGNSA. There are 16 residues in the CDR3.